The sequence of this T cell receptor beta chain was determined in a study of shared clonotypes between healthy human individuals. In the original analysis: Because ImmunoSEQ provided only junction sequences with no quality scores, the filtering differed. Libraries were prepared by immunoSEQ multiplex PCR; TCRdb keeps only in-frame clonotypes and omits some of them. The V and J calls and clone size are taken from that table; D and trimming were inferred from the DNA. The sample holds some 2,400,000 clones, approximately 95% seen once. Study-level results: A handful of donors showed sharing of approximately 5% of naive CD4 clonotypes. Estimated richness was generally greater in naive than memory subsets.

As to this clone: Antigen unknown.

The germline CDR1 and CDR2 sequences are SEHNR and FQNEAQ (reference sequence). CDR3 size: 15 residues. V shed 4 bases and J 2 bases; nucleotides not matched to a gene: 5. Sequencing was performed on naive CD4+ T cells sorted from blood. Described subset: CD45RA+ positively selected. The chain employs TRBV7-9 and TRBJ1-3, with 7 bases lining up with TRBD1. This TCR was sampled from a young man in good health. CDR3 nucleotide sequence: TGTGCCAGCAGCTCCGACAGGGAGGCTGGAAACACCATATATTTT. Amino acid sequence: CASSSDREAGNTIYF.